Below, 19 T cell receptor beta chains from the same sample are listed, as sequenced in a study of T cells in Graves' hyperthyroidism and ophthalmopathy. RNA transcripts were the template for amplifying TCR beta CDR3 regions. The TCR CDR3 was amplified in a first-round RT-PCR using the HTBI primer set. TCRdb recomputed calls from the multiplex PCR reads with MiXCR, one row per CDR3 protein. The profile shows more than 350,000 distinct CDR3 sequences, 14% to 15% of them singletons. Sample: blood. Receptors were obtained from a woman in her 30s with Graves' hyperthyroidism.

This clonotype was counted between two and nine times. This chain joins TRBV29-1 and TRBJ2-3; 9 bases match TRBD1. V shed 1 base, J shed 1 base, and the junction held 6 bases outside the gene matches. This CDR3 is built from 16 residues. Per germline, CDR1 SQVTM and CDR2 ANQGSEA. The CDR3 here is CSVEGTGEWGTDTQYF. The DNA of the CDR3 is TGCAGCGTTGAAGGGACAGGGGAGTGGGGCACAGATACGCAGTATTTT.

This clonotype was counted a few times. The chain couples TRBV7-2 to TRBJ1-4; tentative D call: TRBD1 (5 bases). Trimming took 6 bases from V and 5 from J, leaving 13 bases between them. Germline V gene lookup returns CDR1 SGHTA and CDR2 FQGNSA. The CDR3 is 14 residues long. CDR3 protein: CASSRDRENEKLFF. The CDR3 nucleotides are TGTGCCAGCAGTCGAGACAGAGAAAATGAAAAACTGTTTTTT.

The chain links TRBV30 to TRBJ1-1; maybe TRBD1 (6 bases). Germline CDR1 GTSNPN, CDR2 SVGIG (reference sequence). The CDR3 consists of 14 residues. V was pared by 5 bases and J by 1 base, with 14 bases between. CDR3 amino acids: CAWLRTEKNTEAFF. For the CDR3, the DNA is TGTGCCTGGCTTAGGACAGAGAAGAACACTGAAGCTTTCTTT.

The V gene is TRBV28, the J gene TRBJ2-7; D is unclear. V was cut by 9 bases and J by 2 bases, with 11 bases left in between. Germline loops: CDR1 MDHEN, CDR2 SYDVKM. This CDR3 comprises 12 residues. CDR3 sequence (DNA): TGTGCCAGTTTTGGGTACACCTACGAGCAGTACTTC. It yields the protein CASFGYTYEQYF. Drawing the rest from reference TRBV28 and TRBJ2-7, the complete variable domain is DVKVTQSSRYLVKRTGEKVFLECVQDMDHENMFWYRQDPGLGLRLIYFSYDVKMKEKGDIPEGYSVSREKKERFSLILESASTNQTSMYLCASFGYTYEQYFGPGTRLTVT.

This clonotype was observed many times. The chain is built from TRBV20-1 and TRBJ1-5; D is ambiguous. V gave up 0 bases and J gave up 5 bases, with 5 bases separating them. The CDR3 spans 12 residues. Germline V gene lookup returns CDR1 DFQATT and CDR2 SNEGSKA (reference sequence). In nucleotides, the CDR3 is TGCAGTGCTAGAGATGGGGATCAGCCCCAGCATTTT. It yields the protein CSARDGDQPQHF.

This clonotype was seen a handful of times. The chain is built from TRBV15 and TRBJ2-3; the match to TRBD2 covers 9 bases. Germline loops: CDR1 LNHNV, CDR2 YYDKDF (reference sequence). This CDR3 comprises 17 residues. V gave up 0 bases and J gave up 8 bases; unmatched junction bases: 12. CDR3 amino acids: CATSRDSSSGSLGTQYF. CDR3 nucleotide sequence: TGTGCCACCAGCAGAGATTCGAGTAGCGGGAGCTTGGGTACGCAGTATTTT.

The chain has TRBV19 and TRBJ1-6; tentative D call: TRBD1 (6 bases). Per germline, CDR1 LNHDA and CDR2 SQIVND (reference sequence). Trimming stripped 9 bases from V and 7 bases from J, with 19 bases between. The CDR3 is 15 residues long. As DNA, the CDR3 is TGTGCCAGCCAGGGCCTACAGGGCGGAAATTCACCCCTCCACTTT. The encoded protein is CASQGLQGGNSPLHF.

This clonotype was observed a handful of times. The chain carries TRBV20-1 and TRBJ2-5, with TRBD2 matching over 7 bases. The CDR3 consists of 12 residues. V shed 7 bases and J 4 bases; nucleotides not matched to a gene: 6. The germline gives CDR1 DFQATT, CDR2 SNEGSKA (reference sequence). The CDR3 DNA follows: TGCAGTGGGGAGCGGGAAGGAGAGACCCAGTACTTC. Encoded protein: CSGEREGETQYF.

This clonotype has a count of ten or more. The chain joins TRBV28 to TRBJ2-7; no firm D call. Germline CDR1 and CDR2: MDHEN and SYDVKM. The CDR3 spans 13 residues. The germline V and J ends were trimmed by 7 bases and 3 bases, with 13 bases remaining between them. Here the CDR3 reads CASTLGLFYEQYF. In nucleotides, the CDR3 is TGTGCCAGCACCCTTGGGCTTTTCTACGAGCAGTACTTC.

There are many counts of this clonotype. This chain links TRBV6-2 or TRBV6-3 with TRBJ1-1; D uncertain. Germline CDR1 is MNHEY and CDR2 is SVGEGT. Trimming cost V 0 bases and J 5 bases, with 7 bases left between them. The CDR3 runs 13 residues. This CDR3 reads CASSYSGKTEAFF. The CDR3 bases are TGTGCCAGCAGTTACTCCGGGAAAACTGAAGCTTTCTTT.

Remarks on this clonotype: Compared with germline, one end of the junction differs, possibly owing to a read error. This rearrangement joins TRBV7-6 to TRBJ1-3, with D unresolved. The germline V gene has CDR1 SGHVS and CDR2 FNYEAQ. CDR3 length: 15 residues. The CDR3 here is CASSSQVFSENTIYF. The CDR3, as DNA: TGTGCCAGCAGCTCGCAAGTCTTCTCTGAAAACACCATATATTTT.

This clonotype was picked up a small number of times. The J gene is TRBJ2-7, the V gene TRBV19; D gene uncertain. This CDR3 has 14 amino acids. Germline CDR1 is LNHDA and CDR2 is SQIVND (reference sequence). V was trimmed by 5 bases and J by 0 bases, leaving 11 bases between them. CDR3 residues: CASSVTVSSYEQYF. The CDR3 nucleotides read TGTGCCAGTAGTGTGACTGTCAGCTCCTACGAGCAGTACTTC.

Worth noting for this clonotype: An end of the junction does not agree with germline; a read error may underlie this. This chain uses TRBV7-2 with TRBJ2-3; 11 bases match TRBD1. The germline V gene has CDR1 SGHTA and CDR2 FQGNSA. This CDR3 has 17 amino acids. The CDR3 protein is CAGSRPVWTGGLDTQYF. The CDR3 region has the DNA TGTGCCGGCAGCCGACCGGTTTGGACAGGGGGCTTAGATACGCAGTATTTT. Variable domain in full (rest from reference TRBV7-2 and TRBJ2-3): GAGVSQSPSNKVTEKGKDVELRCDPISGHTALYWYRQSLGQGLEFLIYFQGNSAPDKSGLPSDRFSAERTGGSVSTLTIQRTQQEDSAVYLCAGSRPVWTGGLDTQYFGPGTRLTVL.

The chain links TRBV28 to TRBJ1-5, with D unresolved. The CDR3 sequence is 12 residues long. Germline CDR1 is MDHEN and CDR2 is SYDVKM. V lost 2 bases to trimming and J lost 7 bases, with 6 bases between them. The CDR3 protein is CASSLLKQPQHF. The DNA of the CDR3 is TGTGCCAGCAGTTTACTAAAACAGCCCCAGCATTTT.

This clonotype showed up just a few times. The rearrangement uses TRBV6-2 or TRBV6-3 and TRBJ2-1; D gene unclear. The CDR3 loop spans 15 amino acids. The germline V gene encodes CDR1 MNHEY and CDR2 SVGEGT. V shed 0 bases and J shed 7 bases, with 13 bases lying between them. CDR3 nucleotide sequence: TGTGCCAGCAGTTACTCTCTTGACGCCCTTAATGAGCAGTTCTTC. Translation: CASSYSLDALNEQFF.

This clonotype was observed many times. This chain connects TRBV6-2 or TRBV6-3 to TRBJ2-2, with D tentatively TRBD1 (6 bases). The CDR3 contains 15 residues. V was trimmed by 8 bases and J by 2 bases, leaving 15 bases between them. Per the germline V gene, CDR1 is MNHEY and CDR2 is SVGEGT. CDR3 coding DNA: TGTGCCAGCTCTGGTGGGACACGAAACACCGGGGAGCTGTTTTTT. This encodes CASSGGTRNTGELFF.

This clonotype was recorded many times. The chain joins TRBV11-2 to TRBJ1-5; 10 bases align to TRBD1. CDR3 length: 15 amino acids. Losses at the gene ends were 0 bases for V and 5 bases for J; bases not matched to a gene: 1. Per the germline V gene, CDR1 is SGHAT and CDR2 is FQNNGV. The DNA for the CDR3 is TGTGCCAGCAGCTTAGATGGGACAGGGGATCAGCCCCAGCATTTT. Its translation: CASSLDGTGDQPQHF.

The gene calls are TRBV5-1 and TRBJ1-2; 10 bases agree with TRBD1. J lost 4 bases, V lost 4 bases, and 7 bases had no gene match. This CDR3 region has 15 residues. Germline loops: CDR1 SGHRS, CDR2 YFSETQ. The DNA of the CDR3 is TGCGCCAGCAGCCCCCGGACAGGGGGAACCTATGGCTACACCTTC. It yields the protein CASSPRTGGTYGYTF.

The sample holds many counts of this clonotype. V gene TRBV20-1 combines with J gene TRBJ2-7; weak D call: TRBD2 (6 bases). The CDR3 runs 16 residues. Germline V CDR1 and CDR2: DFQATT, SNEGSKA (reference sequence). Trimming stripped 2 bases from V and 0 bases from J, with 17 bases between. CDR3 coding DNA: TGCAGTGCTAGACCCATAGGCGGGACGTTCTCCTACGAGCAGTACTTC. This codes for CSARPIGGTFSYEQYF.